This T cell receptor (beta chain) was recovered during a study of radiotherapy plus CTLA-4 blockade in lung cancer. The wider study: Among patients, less than 20% showed objective responses, and over 30% had disease control.

The V end was cut by 3 bases, the J end by 2 bases, with 11 bases between. The CDR3 length is 15 residues. The germline gives CDR1 LNHDA, CDR2 SQIVND (reference sequence). For this clone: Its antigen is not known.

Focal radiation was given together with CTLA-4 blockade (ipilimumab) to patients with chemo-refractory metastatic non-small-cell lung cancer. Sequencing was performed with immunoSEQ multiplex PCR; in TCRdb, only in-frame clones are kept and a portion is missing. The sample has about 98,000 clones, 80% to 85% seen once. Study-wide results and caveats: Radiotherapy plus ipilimumab was followed by expansion in blood of tumor-derived TCR clones. Early blood T cell clone dynamics, with interferon-beta, were reported to best predict response.

The sequenced sample was peripheral blood, obtained from a patient treated with radiotherapy plus ipilimumab. The source is a human donor with non-small cell lung cancer who had a partial response to radiotherapy plus ipilimumab. J is TRBJ2-1 and V is TRBV19; D is unclear. CDR3 nucleotides: TGTGCCAGTAGTATCGTCGTCGGAGCCTACAATGAGCAGTTCTTC. It codes for CASSIVVGAYNEQFF.